The rows below give T cell receptor beta chains drawn from one sample of a study of T cell changes during pregnancy in multiple sclerosis. Some clones are missing from TCRdb's copy, which holds only in-frame ones; the method was immunoSEQ multiplex PCR. The sample holds 40,000 or so clones; about 92% are singletons and the top ten take approximately 0.61%. The specimen was CD4+ T cells from peripheral blood mononuclear cells, collected in the third trimester of pregnancy. The receptor set was obtained from a female donor with multiple sclerosis, enrolled in a pregnancy study. Each CDR3 is given without its conserved first and last residue. A D gene is named only where the DNA matches it firmly.

V gene	J gene	D gene	CDR3 protein
TRBV7-2	TRBJ1-2	TRBD1	ASSRGTGGLGYT
TRBV7-9	TRBJ1-3	.	ATLPPGASGNTIY
TRBV7-9	TRBJ2-5	TRBD1	ASSRTGGETQY
TRBV7-3	TRBJ2-2	TRBD1	ASSLAGTGVTGELF
TRBV30	TRBJ2-3	TRBD2	AWEPGLFTDTQY
TRBV27	TRBJ2-7	TRBD1	ASSVKTGFSYEQY
TRBV4-2	TRBJ2-2	.	ASSVRYTGELF
TRBV9	TRBJ2-5	.	ASSVGVSAQETQY
TRBV5-4	TRBJ1-3	.	ASSTRGGGGNTIY
TRBV6-5	TRBJ1-3	TRBD1	ASSPSAGGGNTIY
TRBV30	TRBJ2-7	TRBD2	AWGRAREQY
TRBV30	TRBJ2-2	TRBD2	AWTQPLAGVTGELF
TRBV7-3	TRBJ2-7	TRBD2	ASSLAAGSGAYEQY
TRBV4-3	TRBJ1-3	.	ASSQGRVRLDSAGNTIY
TRBV10-1	TRBJ2-5	.	ARTWQAETQY
TRBV5-1	TRBJ1-1	TRBD1	ASSSHGTDEAF
TRBV7-8	TRBJ2-1	.	ASSPSWGDNEQF
TRBV27	TRBJ2-2	.	ASKTQGQRTGELF
TRBV9	TRBJ2-7	.	ASSVGVSPYEQY
TRBV27	TRBJ2-5	TRBD1	ASSPGTGDGETQY
TRBV7-2	TRBJ2-7	.	ASSSNRRSSYEQY
TRBV6-1	TRBJ2-7	TRBD1	ASSGGQGSSYEQY
TRBV7-8	TRBJ2-7	.	ASSPYRVAGPYEQY
TRBV6-6	TRBJ1-5	.	ASSYVSNQPQH
TRBV19	TRBJ2-2	TRBD2	ASSIVGTSSTGELF
TRBV11-2	TRBJ1-6	.	ASSLQDNSPLH
TRBV27	TRBJ2-5	TRBD1	ASSLRTGGSTQY
TRBV28	TRBJ1-2	.	ASSPGVRDYT
TRBV5-8	TRBJ2-1	TRBD2	ASSIGTSLF
TRBV6-1	TRBJ2-1	TRBD2	ASSLGGTRGNEQF
TRBV6-4	TRBJ1-2	.	ASSDSSLAVADGYT
TRBV10-3	TRBJ2-7	.	AISGGYEQY
TRBV7-7	TRBJ2-7	TRBD1	ASSRDSEYEQY
TRBV11-2	TRBJ1-2	.	ASSPEGDGYT
TRBV5-1	TRBJ2-7	TRBD1	ASSLGQGAYEQY
TRBV7-8	TRBJ2-5	TRBD2	ASSQIRRGVQETQY
TRBV19	TRBJ2-1	TRBD1	ASSSTIVGTGANEQF
TRBV7-2	TRBJ2-7	.	ASSLATYEQY